Listed below are T cell receptor beta chains from one sample, sequenced in a study of cytomegalovirus exposure and HLA in healthy donors. Sequenced by immunoSEQ multiplex PCR; TCRdb stores in-frame clones only, minus some. The specimen's table records about 150,000 clones. Sequenced material: PBMCs. Receptors originate from a woman aged 50 to 60 in good health and CMV-seronegative. Each CDR3 is given with its conserved first and last residue. A D gene is named only where the DNA matches it firmly.

j_call v_call d_call cdr3_aa cdr3_nt
TRBJ1-1 TRBV5-1 - CASSPAGGMNTEAFF TGCGCCAGCAGCCCGGCGGGGGGGATGAACACTGAAGCTTTCTTT
TRBJ2-7 TRBV19 TRBD1 CASSIDGTGRTYEQYF TGTGCCAGTAGTATAGACGGGACAGGGCGTACCTACGAGCAGTACTTC
TRBJ1-6 TRBV5-5 - CASSAIGVPKALHF TGTGCCAGCAGCGCCATCGGAGTCCCCAAAGCCCTCCACTTT
TRBJ1-2 TRBV29-1 - CSVGAESGYTF TGCAGCGTTGGCGCGGAAAGCGGCTACACCTTC
TRBJ2-7 TRBV7-9 - CASSAPGEQYF TGTGCCAGCAGCGCCCCCGGCGAGCAGTACTTC
TRBJ1-6 TRBV7-2 TRBD1 CASSLVSGGRSPLHF TGTGCCAGCAGCTTAGTTTCAGGGGGCCGTTCACCCCTCCACTTT
TRBJ2-7 TRBV13 TRBD2 CASSSTSGEDEQYF TGTGCCAGCAGCTCGACTAGCGGGGAAGACGAGCAGTACTTC
TRBJ1-1 TRBV28 - CASRPMTRDTSEAFF TGTGCCAGCAGACCTATGACCCGGGACACTTCTGAAGCTTTCTTT
TRBJ2-1 TRBV23-1 - CASSGTNEQFF TGCGCCAGTTCCGGGACAAATGAGCAGTTCTTC
TRBJ1-1 TRBV7-3 - CASSRQGNTEAFF TGTGCCAGCAGCCGCCAGGGGAACACTGAAGCTTTCTTT
TRBJ1-5 TRBV5-1 - CASSQEGYSNQPQHF TGCGCCAGCAGCCAGGAGGGGTATAGCAATCAGCCCCAGCATTTT
TRBJ1-4 TRBV5-4 TRBD1 CASSSGGTTNEKLFF TGTGCCAGCAGCTCAGGGGGAACAACTAATGAAAAACTGTTTTTT
TRBJ2-5 TRBV5-1 - CASSLIPATNGGETQYF TGCGCCAGCAGCTTGATCCCAGCGACCAACGGAGGAGAGACCCAGTACTTC
TRBJ1-6 TRBV7-9 - CASSLHGLPGSPLHF TGTGCCAGCAGCTTACACGGACTGCCCGGTTCACCCCTCCACTTT
TRBJ2-1 TRBV29-1 - CSLTGSSYNEQFF TGCAGCCTTACGGGGAGCTCCTACAATGAGCAGTTCTTC
TRBJ2-7 TRBV5-1 - CASSLDIRVGQYF TGCGCCAGCAGCTTGGATATCAGGGTCGGGCAGTACTTC
TRBJ1-6 TRBV5-6 - CASSRGRAGSYNSPLHF TGTGCCAGCAGCCGGGGAAGGGCGGGCTCCTATAATTCACCCCTCCACTTT
TRBJ2-3 TRBV7-9 - CASSFSTTTDTQYF TGTGCCAGCAGCTTCAGTACTACAACAGATACGCAGTATTTT
TRBJ2-1 TRBV7-7 TRBD1 CASSTGTGRGEQFF TGTGCTAGCAGCACAGGGACAGGCCGTGGTGAGCAGTTCTTC
TRBJ2-7 TRBV7-9 TRBD2 CATHSGGPYEQYF TGTGCCACCCATAGCGGGGGACCGTACGAGCAGTACTTC
TRBJ1-2 TRBV25-1 TRBD1 CASSRGFYGYTF TGTGCCAGCAGCAGGGGGTTCTATGGCTACACCTTC
TRBJ2-7 TRBV28 TRBD2 CASSSISSGSSYEQYF TGTGCCAGCAGTTCGATAAGTAGCGGGAGCTCCTACGAGCAGTACTTC
TRBJ2-3 TRBV6-5 - CASSYFTGTDTQYF TGTGCCAGCAGTTACTTTACAGGGACAGATACGCAGTATTTT
TRBJ1-1 TRBV27 - CASAGRQANTEAFF TGTGCCAGCGCTGGGCGTCAGGCGAACACTGAAGCTTTCTTT
TRBJ1-1 TRBV6-6 - CASRLQASGTEAFF TGTGCCAGCAGATTACAGGCATCGGGCACTGAAGCTTTCTTT
TRBJ1-5 TRBV6-5 - CASSSSGDNQPQHF TGTGCCAGCAGTTCGTCAGGGGACAATCAGCCCCAGCATTTT
TRBJ1-3 TRBV15 - CATSRGAIGNTIYF TGTGCCACCAGCAGGGGGGCAATAGGAAACACCATATATTTT
TRBJ1-2 TRBV6-5 TRBD1 CASTQDRDYGYTF TGTGCCAGCACCCAGGACAGGGACTATGGCTACACCTTC
TRBJ1-4 TRBV30 - CAWDRGGSNEKLFF TGTGCCTGGGACAGAGGTGGATCTAATGAAAAACTGTTTTTT
TRBJ2-7 TRBV11-1 - CASSSSSGSELFEQYF TGTGCCAGCAGCTCCTCCTCGGGGAGCGAATTGTTCGAGCAGTACTTC
TRBJ2-7 TRBV28 - CASSQQVNPLYEQYF TGTGCCAGCAGTCAACAGGTTAATCCCCTCTACGAGCAGTACTTC
TRBJ2-7 TRBV7-6 TRBD2 CASSFTSAYEQYF TGTGCCAGCAGCTTTACTAGCGCTTACGAGCAGTACTTC
TRBJ2-5 TRBV30 TRBD2 CASLRSGGQETQYF TGTGCCTCTCTTCGTAGCGGGGGGCAGGAGACCCAGTACTTC
TRBJ2-1 TRBV29-1 TRBD2 CSGGGLAESYNEQFF TGCAGCGGGGGGGGACTAGCGGAATCCTACAATGAGCAGTTCTTC
TRBJ1-2 TRBV7-9 TRBD1 CASSSPVGTGDGYTF TGTGCCAGCAGCAGCCCAGTGGGGACAGGGGATGGCTACACCTTC
TRBJ2-1 TRBV7-9 - CASSLGQNYNEQFF TGTGCCAGCAGCTTAGGGCAGAATTACAATGAGCAGTTCTTC